A single TCR beta chain is shown here with its context. Trimming removed 0 bases from V and 5 bases from J, with 6 bases in between. The CDR3 covers 12 residues. Germline V CDR1 and CDR2: SGHDT, YYEEEE. This sample was included in a study of CD8 T cells in Susac syndrome. The authors reverse transcribed roughly 0.5 to 1 ug RNA with random hexamers. TCRdb independently ran MiXCR on the immunoSEQ multiplex PCR reads; one entry per CDR3 protein. This sample has 56,000 or so distinct CDR3 sequences, with 85% to 95% found just once. This receptor was identified in a human donor with Susac syndrome. Sequenced sample: CD8+ T cells from PBMCs. This rearrangement joins TRBV5-6 to TRBJ2-7; D gene ambiguous. CDR3 in amino acids: CASSLEADEQYF. CDR3 sequence (DNA): TGTGCCAGCAGCTTGGAAGCCGACGAGCAGTACTTC.